The clone carrying this TCR beta chain was recorded once. Its antigen is unidentified. The CDR3 sequence is 13 residues long. The V and J ends lost 1 base and 5 bases respectively, with 4 bases between them. CDR1 is KGHDR and CDR2 is SFDVKD in the germline V gene. These data originate in a study of T cell responses to AZD1222 COVID-19 vaccine. Whole-study findings and limits: There were mostly white British donors and more females than males, and clonal diversity was possibly underestimated. Vaccination with two AZD1222 doses was followed by a rise in Spike-specific TCR breadth and depth.

Profiling relied on immunoSEQ multiplex PCR, and the TCRdb table lists in-frame clones only, not all of them. Of tens of thousands of clones listed, approximately 90% are singletons. This sequence joins TRBV24-1 and TRBJ1-4, with D unresolved. The sequence was collected from an adult who received the AZD1222 COVID-19 vaccine. The sequenced sample was peripheral blood, obtained 28 days after the second AZD1222 dose. This CDR3 reads CATSDFKNEKLFF. The CDR3 DNA reads as TGTGCCACCAGTGATTTCAAGAATGAAAAACTGTTTTTT.